What follows are 3 T cell receptor beta chains derived from one specimen sequenced in a study of shared clonotypes between healthy human individuals. Assay used: immunoSEQ multiplex PCR; TCRdb lists only in-frame clones, some missing. Of around 2,000,000 clones in the sample, approximately 94% were seen once. CD45RO negativity and positive selection for CCR7 defined naive CD8 cells, a population that excluded terminally differentiated effector memory CD45RA+ cells. Sequenced material: naive CD8+ T cells sorted from blood. Receptors originate from a man between 18 and 29 years old in good health.

The chain recombines TRBV10-1 with TRBJ2-2; D unclear. The CDR3 length is 13 residues. From germline, CDR1 is WNHNN and CDR2 SYGVQD (reference sequence). The V gene lost 4 bases and the J gene lost 0 bases, with 3 bases spanning the gap. The CDR3 DNA reads TGCGCCAGCAGTGCGACGAACACCGGGGAGCTGTTTTTT. Its protein is CASSATNTGELFF.

This clone was counted a single time. The chain recombines TRBV11-2 with TRBJ2-7, with D tentatively TRBD2 (6 bases). Germline CDR1 and CDR2: SGHAT and FQNNGV. V gave up 5 bases and J gave up 4 bases, with 15 bases separating them. The CDR3 consists of 14 residues. CDR3 amino acids: CASSHRDSGYEQYF. CDR3 in DNA: TGTGCCAGCAGCCACCGGGACTCTGGGTACGAGCAGTACTTC.

J is TRBJ2-2 and V is TRBV11-3; D tentatively reads TRBD1 or TRBD2 (5 bases each). CDR1 is SGHNT, CDR2 YENEEA, per germline. V was pared by 0 bases and J by 2 bases, with 13 bases between. This CDR3 is built from 17 residues. This CDR3 reads CASSLDLGTVNTGELFF. CDR3 sequence (DNA): TGTGCCAGCAGCTTAGATCTTGGGACGGTAAACACCGGGGAGCTGTTTTTT.